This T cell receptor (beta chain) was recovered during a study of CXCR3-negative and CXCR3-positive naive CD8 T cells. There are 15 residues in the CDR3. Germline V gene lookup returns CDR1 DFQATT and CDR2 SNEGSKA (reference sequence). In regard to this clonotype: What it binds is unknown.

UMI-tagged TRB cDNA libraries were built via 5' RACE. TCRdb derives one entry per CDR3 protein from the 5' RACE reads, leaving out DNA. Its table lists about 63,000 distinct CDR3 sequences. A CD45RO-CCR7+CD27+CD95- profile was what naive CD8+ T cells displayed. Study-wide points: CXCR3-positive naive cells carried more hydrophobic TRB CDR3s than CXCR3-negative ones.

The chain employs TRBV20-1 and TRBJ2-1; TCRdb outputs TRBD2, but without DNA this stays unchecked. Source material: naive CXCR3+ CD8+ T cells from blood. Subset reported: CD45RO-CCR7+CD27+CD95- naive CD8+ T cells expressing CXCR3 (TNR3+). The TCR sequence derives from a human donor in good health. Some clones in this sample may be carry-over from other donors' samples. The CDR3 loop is CSARLAGKPYNEQFF.